The clone carrying this T cell receptor beta chain is a singleton in its sample. Using immunoSEQ multiplex PCR, the repertoire was profiled, and TCRdb retains in-frame clones only, with some absent. The sample includes a few hundred thousand clones, around 87% of them seen just once. Treatment: 19 received Ad26.COV2.S at low or high dose, single or two shots; about 5 received placebo; per-sample allocation not given. Sampling was performed 63 days after the first vaccine or placebo injection. The individual, an adult aged 18-55 years, was a donor in Boston. The source of the sample is a study of Ad26.COV2.S vaccination and SARS-CoV-2 variants. The overall study: Intramuscularly, Ad26.COV2.S was given either once or twice, 56 days apart.

This clonotype originated in a person aged 18-60 years who received the Ad26.COV2.S COVID-19 vaccine or a placebo. Sequencing used peripheral blood, obtained in a trial of Ad26.COV2.S vaccine versus placebo.

The CDR3 is CASSYSGERGLNEQFF. The CDR3 region has the DNA TGTGCCAGCAGTTACTCTGGGGAGCGGGGTCTCAATGAGCAGTTCTTC. The rearrangement links TRBV6-6 to TRBJ2-1; 7 nucleotides match TRBD2. With V trimmed by 0 bases and J by 6 bases, 8 bases remained unmatched. The germline V gene has CDR1 MNHNY and CDR2 SVGAGI (reference sequence). CDR3 length: 16 residues.